One and the same sample provided the 9 T cell receptor beta chains below, sequenced in a study of blood T cell repertoires in COVID-19. Generated by immunoSEQ multiplex PCR, the TCRdb table keeps only in-frame clones and is missing some. Of about 190,000 clones in the sample, more than 85% were seen once. The sequenced sample was peripheral blood. These receptors were obtained from a man aged 25-45 years with acute or convalescent COVID-19.

CDR3: CASRRDRSSYNSPLHF. Here the CDR3 DNA reads TGTGCCAGTAGGAGGGACAGAAGCTCCTATAATTCACCCCTCCACTTT. The J gene is TRBJ1-6, the V gene TRBV19; 7 bases are a match to TRBD1. The CDR3 is 16 residues long. CDR1 is LNHDA and CDR2 is SQIVND in the germline V gene (reference sequence). V was clipped by 6 bases and J by 0 bases; unmatched bases: 5.

Ten or more counts support this clone. The chain is built from TRBV20-1 and TRBJ2-7; D unresolved. Germline loops: CDR1 DFQATT, CDR2 SNEGSKA (reference sequence). V lost 0 bases, J lost 6 bases, and 6 bases lay in between. The CDR3 covers 11 residues. The CDR3 bases are TGCAGTGCTAGAGAGGAGCGCGAGCAGTACTTC. It encodes CSAREEREQYF.

The genes are TRBV27 and TRBJ1-2; 7 bases match TRBD1. This CDR3 is 17 amino acids long. Trimming took 5 bases from V and 1 from J; bases not matched to a gene: 13. Germline V gene lookup returns CDR1 MNHEY and CDR2 SMNVEV (reference sequence). CDR3 DNA: TGTGCCAGCAGTCCCCTCCCGAGACAGGGAAATAACTATGGCTACACCTTC. Protein: CASSPLPRQGNNYGYTF.

The chain combines TRBV4-2 with TRBJ1-6; tentatively, D is TRBD1 (5 bases). Germline V CDR1 and CDR2: LGHNA, YNFKEQ. The CDR3 has 13 amino acids. Trimming removed 5 bases from V and 6 bases from J, with 8 bases in between. The CDR3 loop reads CASSDDSNSPLHF. Written as DNA, the CDR3 is TGTGCCAGCAGCGACGACAGTAATTCACCCCTCCACTTT.

The CDR3 loop is CASSLVHGTEAFF. CDR3 nucleotide sequence: TGTGCCAGCAGCTTGGTACACGGGACTGAAGCTTTCTTT. The rearrangement links TRBV5-5 to TRBJ1-1; no firm D call. Trimming pared 0 bases from V and 5 bases from J, leaving 8 bases between. CDR3 length: 13 residues. Germline CDR1 reads SGHKS; CDR2 reads YYEKEE (reference sequence).

The sample holds a few counts of this clone. The chain has TRBV19 and TRBJ1-5, with 7 bases identical to TRBD1. The germline V gene encodes CDR1 LNHDA and CDR2 SQIVND (reference sequence). The length of the CDR3 is 16 residues. The J segment lost 3 bases and the V segment lost 4 bases, leaving 9 bases of the junction unmatched. The CDR3 spells CASSTWGRGINQPQHF. Here the CDR3 DNA reads TGTGCCAGTAGTACCTGGGGCAGGGGGATCAATCAGCCCCAGCATTTT. The variable domain in full, completed from reference TRBV19 and TRBJ1-5, reads DGGITQSPKYLFRKEGQNVTLSCEQNLNHDAMYWYRQDPGQGLRLIYYSQIVNDFQKGDIAEGYSVSREKKESFPLTVTSAQKNPTAFYLCASSTWGRGINQPQHFGDGTRLSIL.

This chain connects TRBV7-3 to TRBJ2-5, with 8 bases fitting TRBD1. The V and J ends lost 1 base and 5 bases, in that order; junction bases with no gene match: 6. From germline, CDR1 is SGHTA and CDR2 FQGTGA. The CDR3 covers 15 residues. The CDR3: CASSLRTGDRETQYF. The CDR3 nucleotides read TGTGCCAGCAGCTTAAGGACGGGGGACAGGGAGACCCAGTACTTC. The whole variable domain, filled in from reference TRBV7-3 and TRBJ2-5, reads GAGVSQTPSNKVTEKGKYVELRCDPISGHTALYWYRQSLGQGPEFLIYFQGTGAADDSGLPNDRFFAVRPEGSVSTLKIQRTERGDSAVYLCASSLRTGDRETQYFGPGTRLLVL.

The CDR3 region has the DNA TGTGCCAGCAGCCAATCTGGGGGCCACGAGCAGTACTTC. Encoded protein: CASSQSGGHEQYF. V usage is TRBV5-4 and J usage is TRBJ2-7; TRBD1 might be the D (6 bases). The germline gives CDR1 SGHNT, CDR2 YYREEE (reference sequence). The CDR3 length is 13 residues. V lost 4 bases, J lost 5 bases, and 13 bases lay in between.

The V gene is TRBV29-1, the J gene TRBJ1-1; D is undetermined. This CDR3 contains 15 residues. Between the trimmed V and J ends, which lost 8 bases and 0 bases, there was a span of 19 bases. CDR1 SQVTM and CDR2 ANQGSEA come from the germline V gene. CDR3 region: CSPPAGRRMNTEAFF. CDR3 in DNA: TGCAGCCCCCCAGCGGGCAGGAGGATGAACACTGAAGCTTTCTTT.